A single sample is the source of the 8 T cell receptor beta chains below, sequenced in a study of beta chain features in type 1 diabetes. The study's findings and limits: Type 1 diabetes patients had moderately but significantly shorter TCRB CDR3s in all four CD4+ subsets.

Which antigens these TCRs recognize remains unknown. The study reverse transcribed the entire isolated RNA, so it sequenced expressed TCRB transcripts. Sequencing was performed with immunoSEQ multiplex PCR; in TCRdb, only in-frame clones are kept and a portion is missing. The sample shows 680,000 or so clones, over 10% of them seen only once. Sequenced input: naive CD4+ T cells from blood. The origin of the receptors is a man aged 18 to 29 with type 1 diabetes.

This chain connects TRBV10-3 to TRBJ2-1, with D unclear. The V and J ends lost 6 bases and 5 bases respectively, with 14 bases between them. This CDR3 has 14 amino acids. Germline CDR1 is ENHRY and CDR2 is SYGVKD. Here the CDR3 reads CAISYNDQDNEQFF. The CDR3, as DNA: TGTGCCATCAGCTACAACGACCAAGACAATGAGCAGTTCTTC.

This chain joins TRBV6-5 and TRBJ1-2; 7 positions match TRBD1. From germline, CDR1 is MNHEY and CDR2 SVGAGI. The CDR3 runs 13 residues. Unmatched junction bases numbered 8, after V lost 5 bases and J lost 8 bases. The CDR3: CASSRGTAGGYTF. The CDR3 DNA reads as TGTGCCAGCAGTCGCGGGACAGCGGGCGGCTACACCTTC.

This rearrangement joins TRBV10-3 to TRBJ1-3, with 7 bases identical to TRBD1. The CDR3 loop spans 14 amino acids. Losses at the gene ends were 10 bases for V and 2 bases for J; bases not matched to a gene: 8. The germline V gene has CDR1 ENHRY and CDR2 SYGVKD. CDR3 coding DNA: TGTGCCACCTTAGACGGACAGGCTGGAAACACCATATATTTT. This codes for CATLDGQAGNTIYF.

In DNA form, the CDR3 reads TGCGCCAGCAGCTTGGCGGGGGAATCACCCCTCCACTTT. Translated, it gives CASSLAGESPLHF. The genes are TRBV5-1 and TRBJ1-6; tentative D call: TRBD1 (5 bases). This CDR3 contains 13 residues. V was trimmed by 0 bases and J by 10 bases, leaving 8 bases between them. The germline V gene encodes CDR1 SGHRS and CDR2 YFSETQ. The full variable domain, its missing parts supplied by reference TRBV5-1 and TRBJ1-6, is KAGVTQTPRYLIKTRGQQVTLSCSPISGHRSVSWYQQTPGQGLQFLFEYFSETQRNKGNFPGRFSGRQFSNSRSEMNVSTLELGDSALYLCASSLAGESPLHFGNGTRLTVT.

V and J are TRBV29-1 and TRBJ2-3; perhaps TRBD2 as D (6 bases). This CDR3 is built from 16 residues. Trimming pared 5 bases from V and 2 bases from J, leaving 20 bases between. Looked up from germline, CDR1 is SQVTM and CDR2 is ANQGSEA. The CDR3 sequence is CSVPFPGRPSTDTQYF. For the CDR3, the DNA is TGCAGCGTTCCCTTCCCAGGGAGGCCCTCCACAGATACGCAGTATTTT.

CDR3: CASSYSSRGGNQPQHF. DNA for the CDR3: TGTGCCAGCAGTTACTCGTCCAGAGGAGGTAATCAGCCCCAGCATTTT. This chain links TRBV6-5 with TRBJ1-5; D ambiguous. V lost 0 bases, J lost 4 bases, and 13 bases lay in between. CDR3 length: 16 amino acids. Germline V gene sequence: CDR1 MNHEY, CDR2 SVGAGI.

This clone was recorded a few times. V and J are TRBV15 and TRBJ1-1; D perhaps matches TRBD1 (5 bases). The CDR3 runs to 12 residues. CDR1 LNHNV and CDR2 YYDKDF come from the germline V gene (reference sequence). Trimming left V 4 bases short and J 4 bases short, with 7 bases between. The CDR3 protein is CATSTGFTEAFF. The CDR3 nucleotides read TGTGCCACCAGCACAGGGTTCACTGAAGCTTTCTTT. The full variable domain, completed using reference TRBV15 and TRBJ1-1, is DAMVIQNPRYQVTQFGKPVTLSCSQTLNHNVMYWYQQKSSQAPKLLFHYYDKDFNNEADTPDNFQSRRPNTSFCFLDIRSPGLGDTAMYLCATSTGFTEAFFGQGTRLTVV.

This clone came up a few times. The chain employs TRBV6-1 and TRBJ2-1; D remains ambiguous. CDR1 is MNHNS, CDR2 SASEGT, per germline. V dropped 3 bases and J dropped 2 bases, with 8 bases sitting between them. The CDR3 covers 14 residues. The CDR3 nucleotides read TGTGCCAGCAGTGATAGGCCCACCTACAATGAGCAGTTCTTC. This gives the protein CASSDRPTYNEQFF.